This T cell receptor beta chain appears in the sequencing data of a study of PD-1 blockade in mismatch repair-deficient tumors. Findings and limits, study-wide: Rapid post-treatment expansion, then contraction, generally preceding radiologic response, marked tumor-resident clones.

Worth noting for this clone: Its antigen remains unknown.

Mismatch repair deficiency was confirmed in all patients, by PCR or immunohistochemistry. The TCR-sequenced patients were a few responders to pembrolizumab. The assay was immunoSEQ multiplex PCR, and TCRdb's table has in-frame clones only and misses some. In the table there are around 100,000 clones, over 65% of which are singletons. The TCR originated in an adult with mismatch repair-deficient cancer. This specimen was peripheral blood, taken 60 weeks after starting pembrolizumab.

DNA for the CDR3: TGTGCTAGTGGTTTGGTCCCGGAGACAGATACGCAGTATTTT. Residues: CASGLVPETDTQYF. The chain joins TRBV12-5 to TRBJ2-3, with D uncertain. The CDR3 extends over 14 amino acids. Germline CDR1 is LGHNT and CDR2 is FRNRAP. The germline V and J ends were trimmed by 0 bases and 3 bases, with 7 bases remaining between them.